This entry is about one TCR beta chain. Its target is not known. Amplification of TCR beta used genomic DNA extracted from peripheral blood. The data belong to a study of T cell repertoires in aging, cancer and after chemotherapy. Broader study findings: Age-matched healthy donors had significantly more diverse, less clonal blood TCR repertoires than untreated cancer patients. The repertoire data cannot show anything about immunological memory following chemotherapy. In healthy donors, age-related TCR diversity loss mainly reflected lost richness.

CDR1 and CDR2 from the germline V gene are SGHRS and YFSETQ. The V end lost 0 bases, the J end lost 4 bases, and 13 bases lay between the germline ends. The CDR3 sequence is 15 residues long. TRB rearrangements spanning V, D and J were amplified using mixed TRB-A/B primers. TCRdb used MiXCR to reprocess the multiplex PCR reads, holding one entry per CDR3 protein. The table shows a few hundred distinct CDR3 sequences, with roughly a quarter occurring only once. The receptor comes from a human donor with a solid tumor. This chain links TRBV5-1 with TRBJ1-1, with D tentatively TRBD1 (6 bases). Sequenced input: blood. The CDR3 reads CASSLERQGSTEAFF. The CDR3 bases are TGCGCCAGCAGCTTGGAAAGGCAGGGGAGCACTGAAGCTTTCTTT.